This TCR beta chain was profiled in a study of shared clonotypes between healthy human individuals. Study-wide results and limits: Sampling included only blood; tissue repertoires likely differ. Among a few donors, roughly 5% of naive CD4 clonotypes were found in common.

Only Caucasian adults living in Nashville, Tennessee served as donors. The study ran the assay at deep level. Some clones are missing from TCRdb's copy, which holds only in-frame ones; the method was immunoSEQ multiplex PCR. The data show 2 million to 2.5 million clones, approximately 96% seen once. About this clone itself: Its target is unknown.

This sequence was found in a man aged 18 to 30 in good health. Material: naive CD4+ T cells sorted from blood. Subset specified: CD45RA+ positively selected.

Here the CDR3 DNA reads TGTGCCAGCAGTTTACCGGGAAAGAACACCGGGGAGCTGTTTTTT. As protein: CASSLPGKNTGELFF. The V gene is TRBV27, the J gene TRBJ2-2, with D perhaps TRBD2 (5 bases). The CDR3 sequence is 15 residues long. Looked up from germline, CDR1 is MNHEY and CDR2 is SMNVEV (reference sequence). The V gene lost 2 bases and the J gene lost 1 base, with 8 bases spanning the gap.